The T cell receptor beta chain under discussion was sequenced for a study of shared clonotypes between healthy human individuals. CD4+ cells were split into CD45RA+ naive and CD45RA-negative memory subsets. The CDR3 has 12 residues. V was trimmed by 2 bases and J by 4 bases, leaving 3 bases between them. CDR1 and CDR2 from the germline V gene are LGHNA and YSLEER. In its sample, this clone was seen once. TCRdb keeps only in-frame clones here, not all; method: immunoSEQ multiplex PCR. The sample gives approximately 980,000 clones, 76% of which show up once; approximately 1.5% is in the top ten. The sequence derives from a man younger than 35 in good health. The material sequenced was memory CD4+ T cells sorted from blood. The subset was: CD45RA-negative fraction. The J gene is TRBJ2-1, the V gene TRBV4-3; no clear D gene. CDR3 coding DNA: TGCGCCAGCAGCCAAACTTACAATGAGCAGTTCTTC. It encodes CASSQTYNEQFF.